Presented here are 15 T cell receptor beta chains from one specimen sequenced in a study of chemoradiotherapy in HPV16-positive cancers. Method: immunoSEQ multiplex PCR; TCRdb's copy keeps in-frame clones and lacks some. This sample carries over 1,400 clones, approximately 92% of them seen once, and the ten largest clones take around 7.8%. Sequenced material: tumor tissue, taken from a patient who underwent chemoradiotherapy. Every receptor here comes from a human donor with HPV-associated anogenital cancer.

Only one count was recorded for this clone. The rearrangement links TRBV7-9 to TRBJ2-2, with no clear D. The length of the CDR3 is 11 residues. The V gene lost 6 bases and the J gene lost 6 bases, with 5 bases spanning the gap. The germline CDR1 and CDR2 sequences are SEHNR and FQNEAQ (reference sequence). DNA for the CDR3: TGTGCCAGCAGAGAAGCCGGGGAGCTGTTTTTT. This translates into CASREAGELFF.

The chain is built from TRBV19 and TRBJ1-4; D uncertain. Germline loops: CDR1 LNHDA, CDR2 SQIVND (reference sequence). Trimming left V 9 bases short and J 0 bases short, with 17 bases between. The CDR3 runs to 16 residues. CDR3 sequence (DNA): TGTGCCAGCAGAGAGCCCGGCGGTGCAACTAATGAAAAACTGTTTTTT. It specifies CASREPGGATNEKLFF.

J is TRBJ2-7 and V is TRBV5-4, with 11 bases aligning to TRBD2. The CDR3 is 16 amino acids. Germline values: CDR1 SGHNT, CDR2 YYREEE (reference sequence). J lost 4 bases, V lost 3 bases, and 9 bases had no gene match. This CDR3 is CASSWGSGGAQYEQYF. The CDR3 DNA is TGTGCCAGCAGCTGGGGTAGCGGGGGGGCCCAGTACGAGCAGTACTTC.

The V and J genes are TRBV28 and TRBJ1-5, with D perhaps TRBD1 (5 bases). Per the germline V gene, CDR1 is MDHEN and CDR2 is SYDVKM. The V end lost 7 bases, the J end lost 1 base, and 11 bases lay between the germline ends. The CDR3 covers 14 residues. CDR3 bases: TGTGCCAGCACCGGGGGAATCAGCAATCAGCCCCAGCATTTT. Translating gives CASTGGISNQPQHF.

The chain employs TRBV2 and TRBJ1-5; D gene ambiguous. Deletions cut 8 bases from V and 2 bases from J, with 16 bases between. CDR1 is SNHLY and CDR2 is FYNNEI in the germline V gene. This CDR3 is built from 15 residues. The CDR3 region has the DNA TGTGCCAGCCGCCGAGGTGAGGGTGGCAATCAGCCCCAGCATTTT. Translation: CASRRGEGGNQPQHF.

The rearrangement joins TRBV5-5 to TRBJ2-7, with 8 nucleotides matching TRBD1. This CDR3 region has 15 residues. Germline V gene sequence: CDR1 SGHKS, CDR2 YYEKEE (reference sequence). J gave up 7 bases and V 3 bases, and 12 bases lay outside the gene matches. CDR3 nucleotide sequence: TGTGCCAGCAGCTATTCGGGACAGGCCAGTGGAGAGCAGTACTTC. Protein sequence: CASSYSGQASGEQYF.

This chain joins TRBV30 and TRBJ1-2, with D possibly being TRBD1 (6 bases). Germline CDR1 is GTSNPN and CDR2 is SVGIG (reference sequence). V was cut by 3 bases and J by 2 bases, with 16 bases left in between. CDR3 length equals 15 residues. CDR3 residues: CAWRKGDSGNYGYTF. The CDR3, as DNA: TGTGCCTGGAGGAAGGGGGATAGTGGGAACTATGGCTACACCTTC.

The rearrangement links TRBV9 to TRBJ1-6; a weak D match, TRBD1 (5 bases). The V end was cut by 3 bases, the J end by 7 bases, with 11 bases between. CDR1 is SGDLS, CDR2 YYNGEE, per germline. The CDR3 consists of 14 residues. CDR3 sequence (DNA): TGTGCCAGCAGCGACCGGGACGAGAATTCACCCCTCCACTTT. Protein product: CASSDRDENSPLHF. The full variable domain, rest sourced from reference TRBV9 and TRBJ1-6, is DSGVTQTPKHLITATGQRVTLRCSPRSGDLSVYWYQQSLDQGLQFLIQYYNGEERAKGNILERFSAQQFPDLHSELNLSSLELGDSALYFCASSDRDENSPLHFGNGTRLTVT.

The chain carries TRBV7-9 and TRBJ1-2; D gene unclear. CDR1 and CDR2 from the germline V gene are SEHNR and FQNEAQ (reference sequence). There are 13 residues in the CDR3. V dropped 0 bases and J dropped 4 bases, with 6 bases sitting between them. The CDR3: CASSLAASYGYTF. For the CDR3, the DNA is TGTGCCAGCAGCTTAGCCGCATCCTATGGCTACACCTTC.

V usage is TRBV27 and J usage is TRBJ2-5; TRBD1 aligns across 7 bases. Unmatched junction bases numbered 6, after V lost 3 bases and J lost 11 bases. Germline V gives CDR1 MNHEY, CDR2 SMNVEV (reference sequence). The CDR3 contains 12 residues. CDR3 region: CASSFLQGQQYF. The CDR3, as DNA: TGTGCCAGCAGTTTCCTACAGGGGCAGCAGTACTTC.

The chain joins TRBV7-6 to TRBJ1-2, with D unclear. Germline V gene lookup returns CDR1 SGHVS and CDR2 FNYEAQ. V lost 2 bases and J lost 4, with 5 bases in between. The CDR3 spans 12 residues. The CDR3 DNA reads TGTGCCAGCAGCTTATACAGCTATGGCTACACCTTC. Its protein product is CASSLYSYGYTF.

This clone is a singleton in its sample. At one of its ends the junction is not consistent with the germline gene, which may arise from a read error. This CDR3 reads CASSLTGNNQETQYF. The CDR3 DNA reads as TGTGCTAGCAGCTTAACAGGGAATAATCAAGAGACCCAGTACTTC. This sequence joins TRBV7-7 and TRBJ2-5, with a weak D call TRBD1 (6 bases). CDR1 and CDR2 (germline): SSHAT, FNYEAQ (reference sequence). This CDR3 has 15 residues.

The chain couples TRBV5-1 to TRBJ2-3; D gene uncertain. This CDR3 spans 12 amino acids. Germline V gene sequence: CDR1 SGHRS, CDR2 YFSETQ. Trimming removed 1 base from V and 2 bases from J, with 2 bases in between. The CDR3 sequence is CASSLFTDTQYF. CDR3 bases: TGCGCCAGCAGCTTGTTCACAGATACGCAGTATTTT.

This clone was counted a few times. The chain links TRBV6-5 to TRBJ2-7, with 8 positions matching TRBD1. CDR1 is MNHEY and CDR2 is SVGAGI in the germline V gene. This CDR3 is 14 amino acids long. Losses at the gene ends were 2 bases for V and 1 base for J; bases not matched to a gene: 1. This CDR3 is CASSYRTGSYEQYF. CDR3 bases: TGTGCCAGCAGTTACCGGACAGGGTCCTACGAGCAGTACTTC.

V and J are TRBV11-2 and TRBJ2-7; D possibly uses TRBD1 or TRBD2 (7 bases each). Germline-derived CDR1 and CDR2 are SGHAT and FQNNGV. Trimming took off 1 base at V and 3 bases at J, with 22 bases between the two ends. CDR3 length: 18 residues. The CDR3 nucleotides are TGTGCCAGCAGCTTAGGGGGAGGGGGCACGATTGAAAACTACGAGCAGTACTTC. Protein sequence: CASSLGGGGTIENYEQYF.